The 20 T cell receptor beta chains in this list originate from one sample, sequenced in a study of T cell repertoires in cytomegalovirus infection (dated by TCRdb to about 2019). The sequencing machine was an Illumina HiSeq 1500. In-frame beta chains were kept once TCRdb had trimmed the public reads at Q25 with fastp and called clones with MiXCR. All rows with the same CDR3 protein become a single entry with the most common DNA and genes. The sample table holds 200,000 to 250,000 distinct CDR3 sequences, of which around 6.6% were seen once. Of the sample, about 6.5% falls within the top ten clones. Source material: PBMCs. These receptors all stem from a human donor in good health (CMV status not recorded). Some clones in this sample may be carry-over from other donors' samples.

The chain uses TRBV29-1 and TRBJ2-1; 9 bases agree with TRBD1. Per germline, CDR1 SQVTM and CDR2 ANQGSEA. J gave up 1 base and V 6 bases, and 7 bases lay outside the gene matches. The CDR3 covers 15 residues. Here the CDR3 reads CSVQGGTGSYNEQFF. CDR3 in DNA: TGCAGCGTCCAGGGAGGGACAGGGTCCTACAATGAGCAGTTCTTC.

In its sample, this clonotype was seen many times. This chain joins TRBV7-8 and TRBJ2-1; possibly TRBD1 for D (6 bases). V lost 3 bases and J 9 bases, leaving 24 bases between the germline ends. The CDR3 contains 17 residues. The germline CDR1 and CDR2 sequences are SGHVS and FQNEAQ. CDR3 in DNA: TGTGCCAGCAGCTTGAGTTTAACAGGGACCAGCAATGGTGAGCAGTTCTTC. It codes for CASSLSLTGTSNGEQFF.

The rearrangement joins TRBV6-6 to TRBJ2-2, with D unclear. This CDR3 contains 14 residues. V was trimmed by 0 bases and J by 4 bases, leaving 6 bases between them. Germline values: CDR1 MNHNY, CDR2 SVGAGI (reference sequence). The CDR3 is CASSYSGFTGELFF. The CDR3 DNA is TGTGCCAGCAGTTACTCGGGGTTCACCGGGGAGCTGTTTTTT.

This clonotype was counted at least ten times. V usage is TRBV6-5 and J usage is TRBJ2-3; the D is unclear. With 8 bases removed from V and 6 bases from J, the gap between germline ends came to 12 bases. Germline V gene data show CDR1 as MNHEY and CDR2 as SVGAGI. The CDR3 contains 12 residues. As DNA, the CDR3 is TGTGCCAGCCGGGCGTCGCGGGATACGCAGTATTTT. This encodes CASRASRDTQYF.

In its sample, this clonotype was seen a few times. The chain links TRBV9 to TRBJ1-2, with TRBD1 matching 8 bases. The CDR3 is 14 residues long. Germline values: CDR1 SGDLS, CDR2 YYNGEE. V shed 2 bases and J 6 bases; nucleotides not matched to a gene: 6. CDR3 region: CASSVGDRPNGYTF. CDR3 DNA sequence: TGTGCCAGCAGCGTGGGGGACAGGCCCAATGGCTACACCTTC.

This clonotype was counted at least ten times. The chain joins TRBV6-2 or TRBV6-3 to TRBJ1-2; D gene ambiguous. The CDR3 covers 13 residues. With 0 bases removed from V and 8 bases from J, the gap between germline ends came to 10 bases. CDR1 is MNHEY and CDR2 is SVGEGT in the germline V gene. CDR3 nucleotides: TGTGCCAGCAGTTACTCGGGCAGGCCCGGCTACACCTTC. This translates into CASSYSGRPGYTF.

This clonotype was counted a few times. This CDR3 reads CASSPGTVAYEQYF. CDR3 in DNA: TGTGCCAGCAGCCCCGGGACAGTCGCGTACGAGCAGTACTTC. This chain links TRBV9 with TRBJ2-7; TRBD1 matches 7 bases. The CDR3 length is 14 residues. V shed 4 bases, J shed 4 bases, and the junction held 8 bases outside the gene matches. Looked up from germline, CDR1 is SGDLS and CDR2 is YYNGEE.

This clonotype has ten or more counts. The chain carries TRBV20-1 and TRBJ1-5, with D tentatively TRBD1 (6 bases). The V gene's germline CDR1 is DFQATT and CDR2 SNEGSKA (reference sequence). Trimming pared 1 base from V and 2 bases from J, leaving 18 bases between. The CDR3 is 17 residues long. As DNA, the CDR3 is TGCAGTGCTAGAGCGGACTACCGACAGGCAGGCAATCAGCCCCAGCATTTT. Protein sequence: CSARADYRQAGNQPQHF.

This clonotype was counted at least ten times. CDR3 DNA: TGTGCCAGCAGTTTTGACCCGGGACGGGAAGTTTATGGCTACACCTTC. The encoded protein is CASSFDPGREVYGYTF. The chain carries TRBV6-6 and TRBJ1-2; TRBD1 might be the D (5 bases). The CDR3 has 16 amino acids. The V gene's germline CDR1 is MNHNY and CDR2 SVGAGI (reference sequence). V lost 4 bases to trimming and J lost 5 bases, with 20 bases between them.

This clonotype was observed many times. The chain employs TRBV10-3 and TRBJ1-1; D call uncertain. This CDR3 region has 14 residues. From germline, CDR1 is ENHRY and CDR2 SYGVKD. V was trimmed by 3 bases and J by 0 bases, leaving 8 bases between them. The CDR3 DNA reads TGTGCCATCAGTGAAAGGGTTGTGAACACTGAAGCTTTCTTT. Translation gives CAISERVVNTEAFF.

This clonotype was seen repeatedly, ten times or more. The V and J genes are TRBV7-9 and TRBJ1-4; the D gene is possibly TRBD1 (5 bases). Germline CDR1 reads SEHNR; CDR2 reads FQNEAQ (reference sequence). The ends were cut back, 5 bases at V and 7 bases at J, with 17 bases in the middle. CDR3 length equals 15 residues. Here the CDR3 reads CASSRGMGRPEKLFF. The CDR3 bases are TGTGCCAGCAGCCGCGGCATGGGGCGCCCTGAAAAACTGTTTTTT.

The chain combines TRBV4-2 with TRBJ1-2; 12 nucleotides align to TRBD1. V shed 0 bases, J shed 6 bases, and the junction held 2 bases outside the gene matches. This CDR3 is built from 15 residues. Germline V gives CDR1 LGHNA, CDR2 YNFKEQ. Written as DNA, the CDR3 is TGTGCCAGCAGCCAAGAAGGGACAGGGGGCAATGGCTACACCTTC. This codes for CASSQEGTGGNGYTF.

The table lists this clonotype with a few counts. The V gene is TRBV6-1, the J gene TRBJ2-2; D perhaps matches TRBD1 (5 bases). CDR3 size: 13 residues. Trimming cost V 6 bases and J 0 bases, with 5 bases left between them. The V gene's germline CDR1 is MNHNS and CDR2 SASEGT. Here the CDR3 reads CASRQANTGELFF. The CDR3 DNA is TGTGCCAGCAGACAGGCGAACACCGGGGAGCTGTTTTTT.

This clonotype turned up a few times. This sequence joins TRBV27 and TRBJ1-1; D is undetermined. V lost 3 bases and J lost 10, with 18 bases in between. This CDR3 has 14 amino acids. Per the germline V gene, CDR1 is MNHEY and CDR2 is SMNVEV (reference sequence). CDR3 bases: TGTGCCAGCAGTTTGATTCGGGTATCCGAACCAGCTTTCTTT. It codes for CASSLIRVSEPAFF.

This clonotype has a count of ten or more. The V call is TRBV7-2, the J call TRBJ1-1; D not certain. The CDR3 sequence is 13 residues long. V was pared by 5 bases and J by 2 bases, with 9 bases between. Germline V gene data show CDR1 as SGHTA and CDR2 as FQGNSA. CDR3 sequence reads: CASSARGNTEAFF. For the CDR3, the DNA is TGTGCCAGCAGCGCCCGGGGTAACACTGAAGCTTTCTTT.

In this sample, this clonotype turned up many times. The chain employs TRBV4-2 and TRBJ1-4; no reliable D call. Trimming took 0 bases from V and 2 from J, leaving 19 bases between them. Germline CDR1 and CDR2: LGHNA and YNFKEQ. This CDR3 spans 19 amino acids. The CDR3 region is CASSQEISGAGITNEKLFF. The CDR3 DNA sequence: TGTGCCAGCAGCCAAGAAATTTCCGGCGCCGGGATCACTAATGAAAAACTGTTTTTT.

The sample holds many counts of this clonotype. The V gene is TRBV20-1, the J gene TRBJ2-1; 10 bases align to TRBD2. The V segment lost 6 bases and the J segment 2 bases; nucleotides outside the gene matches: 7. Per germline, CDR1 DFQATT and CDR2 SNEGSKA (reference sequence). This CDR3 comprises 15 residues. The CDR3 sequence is CSAIYSGGTYNEQFF. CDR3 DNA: TGCAGTGCCATTTATAGCGGGGGGACCTACAATGAGCAGTTCTTC.

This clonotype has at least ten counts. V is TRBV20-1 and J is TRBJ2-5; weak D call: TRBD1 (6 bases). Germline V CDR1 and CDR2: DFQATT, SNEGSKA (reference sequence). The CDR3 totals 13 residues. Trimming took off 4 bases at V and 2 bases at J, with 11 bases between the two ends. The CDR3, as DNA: TGCAGTGCTACCGGACAGCAACAAGAGACCCAGTACTTC. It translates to CSATGQQQETQYF.

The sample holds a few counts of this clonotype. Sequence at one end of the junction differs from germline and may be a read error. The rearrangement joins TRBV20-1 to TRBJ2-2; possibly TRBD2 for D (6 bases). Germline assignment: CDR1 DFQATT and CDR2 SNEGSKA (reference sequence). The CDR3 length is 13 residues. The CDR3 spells CSARDWEHRGAVF. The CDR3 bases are TGCAGTGCCAGGGACTGGGAACACCGGGGAGCTGTTTTT.

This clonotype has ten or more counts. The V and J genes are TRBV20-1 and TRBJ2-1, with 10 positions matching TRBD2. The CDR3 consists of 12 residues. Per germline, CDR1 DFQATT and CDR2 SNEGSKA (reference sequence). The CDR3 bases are TGCAAAGCGGGGGGGGAAGACAATGAGCAGTTCTTC. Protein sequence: CKAGGEDNEQFF.